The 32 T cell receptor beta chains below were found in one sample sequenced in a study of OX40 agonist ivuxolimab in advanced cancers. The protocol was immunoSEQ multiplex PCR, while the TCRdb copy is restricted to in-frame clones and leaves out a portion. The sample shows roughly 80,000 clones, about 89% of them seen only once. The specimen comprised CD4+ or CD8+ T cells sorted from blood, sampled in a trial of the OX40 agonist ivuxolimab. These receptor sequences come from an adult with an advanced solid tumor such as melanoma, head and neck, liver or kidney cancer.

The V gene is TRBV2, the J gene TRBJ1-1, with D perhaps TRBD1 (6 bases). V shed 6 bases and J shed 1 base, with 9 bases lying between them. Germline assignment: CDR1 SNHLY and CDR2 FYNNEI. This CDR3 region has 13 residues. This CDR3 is CASRLQGNTEAFF. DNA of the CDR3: TGTGCCAGCAGATTACAGGGGAACACTGAAGCTTTCTTT.

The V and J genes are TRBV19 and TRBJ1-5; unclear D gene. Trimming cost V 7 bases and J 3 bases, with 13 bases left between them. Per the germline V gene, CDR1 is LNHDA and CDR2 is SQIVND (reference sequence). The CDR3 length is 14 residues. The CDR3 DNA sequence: TGTGCCAGTAACCCGGACGGAGACAATCAGCCCCAGCATTTT. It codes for CASNPDGDNQPQHF.

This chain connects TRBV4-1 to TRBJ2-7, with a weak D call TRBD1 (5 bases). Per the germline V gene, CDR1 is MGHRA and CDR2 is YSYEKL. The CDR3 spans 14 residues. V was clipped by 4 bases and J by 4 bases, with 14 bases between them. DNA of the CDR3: TGCGCCAGCAGCCCCGTGGACACTTCTTACGAGCAGTACTTC. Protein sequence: CASSPVDTSYEQYF.

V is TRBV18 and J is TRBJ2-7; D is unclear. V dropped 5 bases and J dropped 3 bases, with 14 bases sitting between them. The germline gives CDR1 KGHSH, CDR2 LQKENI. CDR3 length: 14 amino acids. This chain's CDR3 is CASSAPGNIYEQYF. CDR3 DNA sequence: TGTGCCAGCTCAGCCCCCGGAAATATCTACGAGCAGTACTTC.

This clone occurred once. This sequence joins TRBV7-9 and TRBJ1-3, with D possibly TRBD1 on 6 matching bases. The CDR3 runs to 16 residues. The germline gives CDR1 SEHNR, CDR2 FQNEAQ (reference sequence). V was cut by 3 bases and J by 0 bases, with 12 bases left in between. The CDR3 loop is CASSLGTQSSGNTIYF. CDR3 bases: TGTGCCAGCAGCTTGGGGACACAGAGCTCTGGAAACACCATATATTTT.

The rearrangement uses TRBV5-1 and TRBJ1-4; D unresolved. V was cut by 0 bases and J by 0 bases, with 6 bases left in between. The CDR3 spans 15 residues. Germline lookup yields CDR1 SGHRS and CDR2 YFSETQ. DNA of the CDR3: TGCGCCAGCAGCTTGGGTGGTGCAACTAATGAAAAACTGTTTTTT. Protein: CASSLGGATNEKLFF.

CDR3 protein: CASSRGLDLNHEQYF. The DNA of the CDR3 is TGTGCCAGCAGCCGGGGACTAGATTTGAACCACGAGCAGTACTTC. The chain couples TRBV6-6 to TRBJ2-7; 8 nucleotides line up with TRBD2. Germline V gene sequence: CDR1 MNHNY, CDR2 SVGAGI (reference sequence). This CDR3 is 15 amino acids long. With V trimmed by 6 bases and J by 5 bases, 12 bases remained unmatched.

CDR3 loop: CSVSGGRNYGYTF. DNA of the CDR3: TGCAGCGTTTCCGGGGGCCGAAACTATGGCTACACCTTC. The chain uses TRBV29-1 and TRBJ1-2; possible D gene TRBD1, 6 bases. This CDR3 spans 13 amino acids. Germline V gene lookup returns CDR1 SQVTM and CDR2 ANQGSEA. The V gene lost 5 bases and the J gene lost 2 bases, with 12 bases spanning the gap. Together with reference TRBV29-1 and TRBJ1-2, the CDR3 gives the full variable domain: SAVISQKPSRDICQRGTSLTIQCQVDSQVTMMFWYRQQPGQSLTLIATANQGSEATYESGFVIDKFPISRPNLTFSTLTVSNMSPEDSSIYLCSVSGGRNYGYTFGSGTRLTVV.

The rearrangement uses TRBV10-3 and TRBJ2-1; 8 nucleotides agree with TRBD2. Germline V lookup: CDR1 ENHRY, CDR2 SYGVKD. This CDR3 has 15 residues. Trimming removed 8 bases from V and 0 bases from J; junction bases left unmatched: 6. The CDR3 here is CAIAPGLDSYNEQFF. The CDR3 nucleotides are TGTGCCATCGCACCGGGACTAGACTCCTACAATGAGCAGTTCTTC.

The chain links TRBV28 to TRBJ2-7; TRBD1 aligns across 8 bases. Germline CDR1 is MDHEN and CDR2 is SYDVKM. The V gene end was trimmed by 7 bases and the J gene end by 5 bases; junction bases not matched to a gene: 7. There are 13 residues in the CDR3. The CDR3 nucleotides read TGTGCCAGCATTGCACAGGGGGTACACGAGCAGTACTTC. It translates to CASIAQGVHEQYF. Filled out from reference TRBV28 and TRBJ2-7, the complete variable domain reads DVKVTQSSRYLVKRTGEKVFLECVQDMDHENMFWYRQDPGLGLRLIYFSYDVKMKEKGDIPEGYSVSREKKERFSLILESASTNQTSMYLCASIAQGVHEQYFGPGTRLTVT.

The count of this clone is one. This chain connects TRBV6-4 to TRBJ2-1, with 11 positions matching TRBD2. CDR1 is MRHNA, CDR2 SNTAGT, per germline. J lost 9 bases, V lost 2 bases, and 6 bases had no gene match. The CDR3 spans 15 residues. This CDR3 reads CASSDTSGSRSEQFF. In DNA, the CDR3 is TGTGCCAGCAGTGACACTAGCGGGAGCAGGTCTGAGCAGTTCTTC.

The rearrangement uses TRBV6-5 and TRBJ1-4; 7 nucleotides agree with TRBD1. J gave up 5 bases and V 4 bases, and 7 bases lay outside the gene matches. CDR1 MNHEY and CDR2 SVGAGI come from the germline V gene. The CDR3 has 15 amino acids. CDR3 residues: CASSSYSGGNEKLFF. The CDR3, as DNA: TGTGCCAGCAGTTCCTATTCAGGGGGGAATGAAAAACTGTTTTTT.

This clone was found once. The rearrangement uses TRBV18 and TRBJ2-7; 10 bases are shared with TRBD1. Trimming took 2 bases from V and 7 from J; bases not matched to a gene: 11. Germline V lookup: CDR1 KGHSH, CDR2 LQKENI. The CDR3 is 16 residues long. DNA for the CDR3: TGTGCCAGCTCACCATTCGCCCCCGGACAGGGGGAAGAGCAGTACTTC. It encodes CASSPFAPGQGEEQYF.

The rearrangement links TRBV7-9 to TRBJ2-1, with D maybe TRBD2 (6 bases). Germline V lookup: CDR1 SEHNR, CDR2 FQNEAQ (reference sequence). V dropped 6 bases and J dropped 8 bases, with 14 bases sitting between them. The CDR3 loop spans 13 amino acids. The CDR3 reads CASRTGLTHEQFF. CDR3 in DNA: TGTGCCAGCAGAACTGGACTAACCCATGAGCAGTTCTTC.

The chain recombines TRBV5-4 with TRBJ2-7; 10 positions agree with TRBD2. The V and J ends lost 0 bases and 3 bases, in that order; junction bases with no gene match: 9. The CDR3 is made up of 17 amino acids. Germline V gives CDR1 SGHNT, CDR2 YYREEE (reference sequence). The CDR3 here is CASSLVLVAGGSYEQYF. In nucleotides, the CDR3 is TGTGCCAGCAGCTTGGTTCTGGTAGCGGGAGGTAGCTACGAGCAGTACTTC.

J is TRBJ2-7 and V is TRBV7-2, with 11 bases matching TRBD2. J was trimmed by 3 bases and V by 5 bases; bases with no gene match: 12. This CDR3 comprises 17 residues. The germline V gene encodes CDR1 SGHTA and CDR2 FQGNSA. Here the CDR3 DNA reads TGTGCCAGCAGCAAAACTAGCGGGAGCCTTTTCGACTACGAGCAGTACTTC. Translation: CASSKTSGSLFDYEQYF.

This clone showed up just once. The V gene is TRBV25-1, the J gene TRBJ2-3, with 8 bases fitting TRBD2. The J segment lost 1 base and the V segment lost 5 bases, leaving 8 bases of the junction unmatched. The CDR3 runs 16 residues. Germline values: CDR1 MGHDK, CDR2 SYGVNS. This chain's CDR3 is CASSLRAGVGTDTQYF. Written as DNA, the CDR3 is TGTGCCAGCAGTCTTAGAGCGGGAGTTGGCACAGATACGCAGTATTTT.

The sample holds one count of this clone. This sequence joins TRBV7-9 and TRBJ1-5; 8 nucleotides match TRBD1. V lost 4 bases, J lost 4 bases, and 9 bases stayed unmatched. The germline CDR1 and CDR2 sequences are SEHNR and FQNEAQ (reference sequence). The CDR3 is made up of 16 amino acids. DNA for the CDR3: TGTGCCAGCAGCTCTGGGGGACAGGCGGGGAATCAGCCCCAGCATTTT. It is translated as CASSSGGQAGNQPQHF.

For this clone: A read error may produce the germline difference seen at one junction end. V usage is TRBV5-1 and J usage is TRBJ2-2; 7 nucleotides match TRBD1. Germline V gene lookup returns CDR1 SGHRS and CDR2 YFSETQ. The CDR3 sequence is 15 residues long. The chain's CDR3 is CASRLGTAGTGELFF. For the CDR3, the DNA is TGCGCCAGCAGGTTGGGGACAGCAGGCACCGGGGAGCTGTTTTTT.

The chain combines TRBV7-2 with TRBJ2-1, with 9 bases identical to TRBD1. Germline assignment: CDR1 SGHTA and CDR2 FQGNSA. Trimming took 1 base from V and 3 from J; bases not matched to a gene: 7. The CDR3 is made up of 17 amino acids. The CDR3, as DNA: TGTGCCAGCAGCTTAGGGTATCGGACAGGGGACTACAATGAGCAGTTCTTC. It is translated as CASSLGYRTGDYNEQFF.

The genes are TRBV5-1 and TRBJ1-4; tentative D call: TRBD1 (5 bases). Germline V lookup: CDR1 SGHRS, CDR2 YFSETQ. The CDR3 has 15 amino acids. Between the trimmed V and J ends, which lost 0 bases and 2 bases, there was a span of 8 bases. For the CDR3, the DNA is TGCGCCAGCAGCTTGGTGGCAGGGACTAATGAAAAACTGTTTTTT. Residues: CASSLVAGTNEKLFF.

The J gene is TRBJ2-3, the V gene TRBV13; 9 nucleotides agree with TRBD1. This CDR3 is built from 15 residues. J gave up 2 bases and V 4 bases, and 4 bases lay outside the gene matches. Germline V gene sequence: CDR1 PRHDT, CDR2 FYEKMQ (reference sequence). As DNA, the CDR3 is TGTGCCAGCAGCTCCAGGACAGGGGCCACAGATACGCAGTATTTT. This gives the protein CASSSRTGATDTQYF.

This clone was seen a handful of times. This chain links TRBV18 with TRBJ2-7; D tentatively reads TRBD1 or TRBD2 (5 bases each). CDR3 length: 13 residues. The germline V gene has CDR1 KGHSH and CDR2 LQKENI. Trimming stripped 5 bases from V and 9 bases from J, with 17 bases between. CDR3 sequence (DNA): TGTGCCAGCTCATCAAGGGACGACGCTGGGCAGTACTTC. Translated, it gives CASSSRDDAGQYF.

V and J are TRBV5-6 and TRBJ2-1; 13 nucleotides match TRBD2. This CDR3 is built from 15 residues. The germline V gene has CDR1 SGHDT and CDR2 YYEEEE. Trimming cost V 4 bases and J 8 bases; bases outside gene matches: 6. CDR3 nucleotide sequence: TGTGCCAGCAGCCCGGTAACTAGCGGGAGGGATGAGCAGTTCTTC. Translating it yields CASSPVTSGRDEQFF.

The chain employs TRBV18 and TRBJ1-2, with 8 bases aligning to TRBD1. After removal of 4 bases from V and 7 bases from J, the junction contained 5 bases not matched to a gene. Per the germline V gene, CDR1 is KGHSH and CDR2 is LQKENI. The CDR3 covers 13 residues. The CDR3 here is CASSQGQDLGYTF. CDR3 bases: TGTGCCAGCTCACAGGGACAGGACCTTGGCTACACCTTC. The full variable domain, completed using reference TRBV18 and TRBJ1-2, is NAGVMQNPRHLVRRRGQEARLRCSPMKGHSHVYWYRQLPEEGLKFMVYLQKENIIDESGMPKERFSAEFPKEGPSILRIQQVVRGDSAAYFCASSQGQDLGYTFGSGTRLTVV.

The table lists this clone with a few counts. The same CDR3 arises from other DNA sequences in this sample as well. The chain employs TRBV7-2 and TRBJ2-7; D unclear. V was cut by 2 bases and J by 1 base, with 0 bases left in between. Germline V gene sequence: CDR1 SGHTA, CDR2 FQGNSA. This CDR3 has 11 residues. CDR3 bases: TGTGCCAGCAGCTTATCCTACGAGCAGTACTTC. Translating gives CASSLSYEQYF. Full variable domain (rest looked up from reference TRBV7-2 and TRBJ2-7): GAGVSQSPSNKVTEKGKDVELRCDPISGHTALYWYRQSLGQGLEFLIYFQGNSAPDKSGLPSDRFSAERTGGSVSTLTIQRTQQEDSAVYLCASSLSYEQYFGPGTRLTVT.

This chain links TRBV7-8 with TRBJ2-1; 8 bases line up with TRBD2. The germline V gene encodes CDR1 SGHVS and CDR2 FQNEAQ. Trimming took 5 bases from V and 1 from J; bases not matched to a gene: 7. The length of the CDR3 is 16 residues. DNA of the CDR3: TGTGCCAGCAGCCGAAAACTAGCGGAGTCCTACAATGAGCAGTTCTTC. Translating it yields CASSRKLAESYNEQFF.

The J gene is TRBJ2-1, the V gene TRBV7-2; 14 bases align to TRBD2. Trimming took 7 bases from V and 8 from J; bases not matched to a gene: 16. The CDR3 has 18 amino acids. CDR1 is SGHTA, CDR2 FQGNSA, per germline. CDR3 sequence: CASTSTSGRALPEDEQFF. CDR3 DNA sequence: TGTGCCAGCACCTCGACTAGCGGGAGGGCCCTGCCGGAGGATGAGCAGTTCTTC.

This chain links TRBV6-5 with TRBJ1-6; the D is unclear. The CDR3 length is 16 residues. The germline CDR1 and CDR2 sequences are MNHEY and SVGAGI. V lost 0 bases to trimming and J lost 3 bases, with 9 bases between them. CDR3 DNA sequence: TGTGCCAGCAGTTACTCAGGCAGATTCTATAATTCACCCCTCCACTTT. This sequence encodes CASSYSGRFYNSPLHF.

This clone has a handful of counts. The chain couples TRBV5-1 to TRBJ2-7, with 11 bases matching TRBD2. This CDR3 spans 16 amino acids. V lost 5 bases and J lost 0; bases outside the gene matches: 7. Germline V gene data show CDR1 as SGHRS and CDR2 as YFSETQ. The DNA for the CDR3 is TGCGCCAGCAGTTTACTAGCGGGAGTCCCCTCCTACGAGCAGTACTTC. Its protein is CASSLLAGVPSYEQYF.

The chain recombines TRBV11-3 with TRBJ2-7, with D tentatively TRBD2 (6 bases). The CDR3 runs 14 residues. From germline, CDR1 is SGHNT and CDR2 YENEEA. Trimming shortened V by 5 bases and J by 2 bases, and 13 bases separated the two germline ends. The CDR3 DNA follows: TGTGCCAGCAGCCCCGGGACTCCCCCCTACGAGCAGTACTTC. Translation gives CASSPGTPPYEQYF.

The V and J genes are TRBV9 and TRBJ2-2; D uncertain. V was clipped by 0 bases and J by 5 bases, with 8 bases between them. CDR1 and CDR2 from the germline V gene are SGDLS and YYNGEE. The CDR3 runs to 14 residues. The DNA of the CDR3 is TGTGCCAGCAGCGTAGCCTCCGTGACCGGGGAGCTGTTTTTT. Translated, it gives CASSVASVTGELFF.